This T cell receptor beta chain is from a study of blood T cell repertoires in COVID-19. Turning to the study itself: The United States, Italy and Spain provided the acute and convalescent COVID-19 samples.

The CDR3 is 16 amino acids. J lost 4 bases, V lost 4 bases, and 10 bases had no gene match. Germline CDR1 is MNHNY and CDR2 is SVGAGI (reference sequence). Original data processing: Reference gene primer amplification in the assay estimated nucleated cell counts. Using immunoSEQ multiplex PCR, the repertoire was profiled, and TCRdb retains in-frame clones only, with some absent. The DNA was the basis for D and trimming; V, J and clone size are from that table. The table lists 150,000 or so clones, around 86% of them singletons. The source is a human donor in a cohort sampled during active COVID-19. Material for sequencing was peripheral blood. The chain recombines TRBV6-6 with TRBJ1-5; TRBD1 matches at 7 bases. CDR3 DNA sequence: TGTGCCAGCAGTTCCCCCGACAGGGTAAGGAATCAGCCCCAGCATTTT. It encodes CASSSPDRVRNQPQHF.